The 3 T cell receptor beta chains in this list originate from one sample, sequenced in a study of T-cell memory formation after mild COVID-19. Each CDR3 protein gets one entry after TCRdb re-called the 5' RACE reads with MiXCR. The table lists about 100,000 distinct CDR3 sequences, approximately 12% of them singletons. The specimen sequenced was PBMCs or a T cell subset sorted from them (not recorded which). These receptors all stem from a man aged 18 to 30 who had mild COVID-19 (a few samples of this study predate the infection). Cell type and time point are not known.

Only a few counts were recorded for this clonotype. CDR3 sequence (DNA): TGTGCCAGCAGCTTTGGGGCTGAAAAACTGTTTTTT. This encodes CASSFGAEKLFF. The rearrangement links TRBV7-9 to TRBJ1-4, with D possibly TRBD1 on 5 matching bases. Trimming took 3 bases from V and 7 from J, leaving 6 bases between them. Germline V gene data show CDR1 as SEHNR and CDR2 as FQNEAQ (reference sequence). The CDR3 covers 12 residues.

This clonotype came up many times. The chain recombines TRBV7-8 with TRBJ1-3; D is perhaps TRBD1 (6 bases). Looked up from germline, CDR1 is SGHVS and CDR2 is FQNEAQ. The CDR3 has 18 amino acids. The germline V and J ends were trimmed by 1 base and 0 bases, with 16 bases remaining between them. As DNA, the CDR3 is TGTGCCAGCAGCTTAGGTTGGGGGCCGCGTCGCTCTGGAAACACCATATATTTT. It specifies CASSLGWGPRRSGNTIYF.

This clonotype was detected only a few times. The chain recombines TRBV7-2 with TRBJ2-5; 7 bases map to TRBD1. The trim removed 0 bases at V and 1 base at J, leaving 5 bases unmatched. The CDR3 contains 16 residues. The germline gives CDR1 SGHTA, CDR2 FQGNSA. The CDR3 here is CASSLAQGVVQETQYF. CDR3 nucleotide sequence: TGTGCCAGCAGCTTAGCGCAGGGGGTGGTCCAAGAGACCCAGTACTTC.